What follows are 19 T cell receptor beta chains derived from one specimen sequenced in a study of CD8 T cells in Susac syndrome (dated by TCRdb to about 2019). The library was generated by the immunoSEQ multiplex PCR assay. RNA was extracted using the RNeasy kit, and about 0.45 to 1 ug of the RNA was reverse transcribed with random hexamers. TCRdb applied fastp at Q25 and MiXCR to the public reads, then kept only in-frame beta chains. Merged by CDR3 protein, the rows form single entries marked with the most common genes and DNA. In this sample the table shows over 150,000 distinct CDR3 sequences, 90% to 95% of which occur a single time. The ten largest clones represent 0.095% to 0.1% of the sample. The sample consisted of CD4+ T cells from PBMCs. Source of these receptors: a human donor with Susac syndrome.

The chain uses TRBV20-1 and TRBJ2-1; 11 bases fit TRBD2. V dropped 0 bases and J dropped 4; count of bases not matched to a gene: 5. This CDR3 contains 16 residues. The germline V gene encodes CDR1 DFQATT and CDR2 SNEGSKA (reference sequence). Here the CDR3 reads CSARDLGTSGYNEQFF. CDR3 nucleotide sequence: TGCAGTGCTAGAGATCTGGGGACTAGCGGATACAATGAGCAGTTCTTC.

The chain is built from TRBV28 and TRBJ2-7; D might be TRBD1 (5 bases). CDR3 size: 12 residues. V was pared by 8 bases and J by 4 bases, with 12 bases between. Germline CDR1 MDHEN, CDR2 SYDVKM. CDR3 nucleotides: TGTGCCAGCGGACCACAGGCTTACGAGCAGTACTTC. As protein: CASGPQAYEQYF.

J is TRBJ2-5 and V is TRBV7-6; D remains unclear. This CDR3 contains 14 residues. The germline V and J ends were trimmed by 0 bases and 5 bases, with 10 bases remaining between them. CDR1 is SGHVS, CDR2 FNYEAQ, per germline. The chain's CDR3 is CASSLADLRETQYF. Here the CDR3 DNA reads TGTGCCAGCAGCTTAGCGGACCTCCGGGAGACCCAGTACTTC.

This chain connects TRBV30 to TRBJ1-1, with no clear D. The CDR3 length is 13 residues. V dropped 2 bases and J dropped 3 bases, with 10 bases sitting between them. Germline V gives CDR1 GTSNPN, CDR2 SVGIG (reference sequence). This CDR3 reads CAWSFMGDTEAFF. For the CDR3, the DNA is TGTGCCTGGAGTTTTATGGGAGACACTGAAGCTTTCTTT.

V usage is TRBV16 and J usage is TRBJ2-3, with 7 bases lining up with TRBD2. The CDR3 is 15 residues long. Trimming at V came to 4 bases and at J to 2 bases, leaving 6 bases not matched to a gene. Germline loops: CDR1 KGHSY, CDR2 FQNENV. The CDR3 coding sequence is TGTGCCAGCAGCCTCCTCCGGGGGGACACAGATACGCAGTATTTT. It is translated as CASSLLRGDTDTQYF. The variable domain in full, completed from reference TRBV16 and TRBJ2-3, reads GEEVAQTPKHLVRGEGQKAKLYCAPIKGHSYVFWYQQVLKNEFKFLISFQNENVFDETGMPKERFSAKCLPNSPCSLEIQATKLEDSAVYFCASSLLRGDTDTQYFGPGTRLTVL.

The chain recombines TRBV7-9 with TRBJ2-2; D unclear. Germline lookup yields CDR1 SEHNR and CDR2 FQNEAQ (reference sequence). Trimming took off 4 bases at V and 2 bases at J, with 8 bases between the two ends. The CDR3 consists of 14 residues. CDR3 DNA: TGTGCCAGCAGCTATTCCTATAACACCGGGGAGCTGTTTTTT. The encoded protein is CASSYSYNTGELFF.

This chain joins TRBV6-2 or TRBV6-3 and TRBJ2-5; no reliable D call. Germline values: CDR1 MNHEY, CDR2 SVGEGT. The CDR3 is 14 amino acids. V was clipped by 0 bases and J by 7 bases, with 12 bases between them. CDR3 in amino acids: CASSYSTQFGTQYF. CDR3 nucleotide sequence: TGTGCCAGCAGTTACTCGACACAGTTCGGGACCCAGTACTTC.

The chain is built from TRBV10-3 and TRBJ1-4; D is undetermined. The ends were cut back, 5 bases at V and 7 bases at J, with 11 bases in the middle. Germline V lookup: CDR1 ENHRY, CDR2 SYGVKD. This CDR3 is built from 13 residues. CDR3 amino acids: CAISQVLSEKLFF. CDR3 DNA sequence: TGTGCCATCAGTCAGGTTCTAAGTGAAAAACTGTTTTTT.

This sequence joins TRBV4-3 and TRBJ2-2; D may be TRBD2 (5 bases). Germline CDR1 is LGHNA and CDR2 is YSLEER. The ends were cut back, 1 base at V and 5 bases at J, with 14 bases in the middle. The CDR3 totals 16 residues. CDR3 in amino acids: CASSQGRTLGTGELFF. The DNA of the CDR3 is TGCGCCAGCAGCCAAGGGAGGACCTTAGGAACCGGGGAGCTGTTTTTT.

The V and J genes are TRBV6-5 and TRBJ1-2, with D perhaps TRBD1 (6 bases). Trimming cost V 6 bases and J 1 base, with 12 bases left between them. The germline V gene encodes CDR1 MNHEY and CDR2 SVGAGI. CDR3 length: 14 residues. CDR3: CASSLTGFNYGYTF. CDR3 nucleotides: TGTGCCAGCAGCCTAACAGGGTTTAACTATGGCTACACCTTC.

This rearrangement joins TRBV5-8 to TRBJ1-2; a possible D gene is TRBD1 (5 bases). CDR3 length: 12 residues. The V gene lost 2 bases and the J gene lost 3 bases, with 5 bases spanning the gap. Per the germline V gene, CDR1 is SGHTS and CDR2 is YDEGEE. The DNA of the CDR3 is TGTGCCAGCAGCTTCAGGGACTATGGCTACACCTTC. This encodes CASSFRDYGYTF.

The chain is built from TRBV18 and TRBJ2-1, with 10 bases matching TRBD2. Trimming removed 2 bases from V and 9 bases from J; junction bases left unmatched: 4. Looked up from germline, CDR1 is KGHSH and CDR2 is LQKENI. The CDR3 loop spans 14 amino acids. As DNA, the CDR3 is TGTGCCAGCTCACCAAGCCTAGCGGGGGTTGAGCAGTTCTTC. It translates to CASSPSLAGVEQFF.

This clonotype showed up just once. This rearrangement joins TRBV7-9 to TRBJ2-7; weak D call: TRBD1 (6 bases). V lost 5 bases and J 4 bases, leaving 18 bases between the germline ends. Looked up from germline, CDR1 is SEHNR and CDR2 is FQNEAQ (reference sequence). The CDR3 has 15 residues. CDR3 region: CASSRGGRGRYEQYF. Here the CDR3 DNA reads TGTGCCAGCAGCCGTGGCGGCAGGGGTAGGTACGAGCAGTACTTC.

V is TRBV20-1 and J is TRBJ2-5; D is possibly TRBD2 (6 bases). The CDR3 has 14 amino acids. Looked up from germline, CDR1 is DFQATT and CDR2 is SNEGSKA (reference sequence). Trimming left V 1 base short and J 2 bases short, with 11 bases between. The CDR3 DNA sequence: TGCAGTGCTAGAGGCCACCTAGCGCAAGAGACCCAGTACTTC. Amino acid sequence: CSARGHLAQETQYF.

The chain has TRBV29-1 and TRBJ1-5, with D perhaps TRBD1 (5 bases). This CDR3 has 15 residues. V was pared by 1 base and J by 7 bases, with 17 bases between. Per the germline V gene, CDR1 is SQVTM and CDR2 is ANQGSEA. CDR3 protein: CSVEVGGRPGQPQHF. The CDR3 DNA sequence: TGCAGCGTTGAAGTTGGAGGCCGACCAGGGCAGCCCCAGCATTTT.

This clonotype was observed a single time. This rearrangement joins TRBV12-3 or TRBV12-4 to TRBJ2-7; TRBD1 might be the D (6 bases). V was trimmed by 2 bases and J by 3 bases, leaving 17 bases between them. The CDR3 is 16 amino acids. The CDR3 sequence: CASSLRSNRVFYEQYF. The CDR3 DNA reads TGTGCCAGCAGTTTACGTTCCAACAGGGTATTCTACGAGCAGTACTTC.

The CDR3 sequence is CASSLAGGGNQPQHF. The CDR3 DNA sequence: TGTGCCAGCAGCTTAGCAGGGGGAGGGAATCAGCCCCAGCATTTT. V gene TRBV7-2 combines with J gene TRBJ1-5; TRBD1 might be the D (6 bases). Trimming took off 0 bases at V and 4 bases at J, with 10 bases between the two ends. CDR3 length equals 15 residues. Germline V lookup: CDR1 SGHTA, CDR2 FQGNSA.

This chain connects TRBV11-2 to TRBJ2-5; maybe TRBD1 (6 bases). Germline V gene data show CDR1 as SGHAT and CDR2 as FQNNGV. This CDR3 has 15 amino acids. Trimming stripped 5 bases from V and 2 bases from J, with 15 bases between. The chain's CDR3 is CASSPWDTGQETQYF. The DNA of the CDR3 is TGTGCCAGCAGCCCCTGGGACACTGGACAAGAGACCCAGTACTTC.

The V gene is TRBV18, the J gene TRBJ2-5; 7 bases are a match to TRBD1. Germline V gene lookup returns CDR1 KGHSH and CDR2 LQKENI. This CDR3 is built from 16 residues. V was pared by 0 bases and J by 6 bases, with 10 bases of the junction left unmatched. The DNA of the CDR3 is TGTGCCAGCTCACCACCGGGAACAGGGGTTCGACAGACCCAGTACTTC. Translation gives CASSPPGTGVRQTQYF. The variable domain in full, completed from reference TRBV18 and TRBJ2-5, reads NAGVMQNPRHLVRRRGQEARLRCSPMKGHSHVYWYRQLPEEGLKFMVYLQKENIIDESGMPKERFSAEFPKEGPSILRIQQVVRGDSAAYFCASSPPGTGVRQTQYFGPGTRLLVL.